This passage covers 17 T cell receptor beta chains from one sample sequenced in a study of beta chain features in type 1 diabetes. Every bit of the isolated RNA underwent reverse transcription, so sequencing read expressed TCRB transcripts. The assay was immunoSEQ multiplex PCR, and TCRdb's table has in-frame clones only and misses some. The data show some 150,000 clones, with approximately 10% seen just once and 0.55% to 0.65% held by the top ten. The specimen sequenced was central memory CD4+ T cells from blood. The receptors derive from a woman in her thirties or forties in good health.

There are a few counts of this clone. The CDR3 nucleotides read TGCGCCAGCAGTCTCCCCAGCGGGGGGAAACGTGCCGGGGAGCTGTTTTTT. Its protein is CASSLPSGGKRAGELFF. The chain combines TRBV5-1 with TRBJ2-2, with TRBD2 identical over 9 bases. There are 17 residues in the CDR3. J lost 6 bases, V lost 5 bases, and 14 bases had no gene match. Germline CDR1 SGHRS, CDR2 YFSETQ.

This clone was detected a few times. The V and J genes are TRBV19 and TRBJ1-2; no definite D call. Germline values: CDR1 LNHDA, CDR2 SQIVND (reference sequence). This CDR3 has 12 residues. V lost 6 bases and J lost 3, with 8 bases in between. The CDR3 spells CASREGYYGYTF. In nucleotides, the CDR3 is TGTGCCAGTAGAGAGGGATACTATGGCTACACCTTC.

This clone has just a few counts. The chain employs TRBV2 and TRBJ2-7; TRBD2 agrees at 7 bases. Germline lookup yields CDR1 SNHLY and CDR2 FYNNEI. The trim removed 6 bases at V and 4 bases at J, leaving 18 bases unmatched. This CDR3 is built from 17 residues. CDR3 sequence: CASRDQSKTSRPYEQYF. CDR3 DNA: TGTGCCAGCAGGGACCAGAGTAAGACTAGCAGGCCATACGAGCAGTACTTC.

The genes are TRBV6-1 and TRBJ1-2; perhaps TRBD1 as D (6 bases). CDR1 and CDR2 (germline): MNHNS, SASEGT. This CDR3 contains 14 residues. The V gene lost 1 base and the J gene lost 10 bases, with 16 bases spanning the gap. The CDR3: CASSEDPTGGHYTF. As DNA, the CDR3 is TGTGCCAGCAGTGAAGATCCGACAGGAGGTCACTACACCTTC.

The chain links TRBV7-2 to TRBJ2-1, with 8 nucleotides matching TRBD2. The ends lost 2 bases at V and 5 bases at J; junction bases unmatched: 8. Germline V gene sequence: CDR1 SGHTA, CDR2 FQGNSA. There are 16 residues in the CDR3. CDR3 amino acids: CASSLFGAGANNEQFF. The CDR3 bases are TGTGCCAGCAGCTTATTTGGAGCGGGGGCTAACAATGAGCAGTTCTTC.

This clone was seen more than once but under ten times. The CDR3 DNA is TGTGCCAGCTCACCGGACAGGGGAAGGGGCTACACCTTC. Amino acid sequence: CASSPDRGRGYTF. The chain has TRBV18 and TRBJ1-2; 9 nucleotides match TRBD1. The CDR3 length is 13 residues. Germline-derived CDR1 and CDR2 are KGHSH and LQKENI. Losses at the gene ends were 3 bases for V and 8 bases for J; bases not matched to a gene: 4.

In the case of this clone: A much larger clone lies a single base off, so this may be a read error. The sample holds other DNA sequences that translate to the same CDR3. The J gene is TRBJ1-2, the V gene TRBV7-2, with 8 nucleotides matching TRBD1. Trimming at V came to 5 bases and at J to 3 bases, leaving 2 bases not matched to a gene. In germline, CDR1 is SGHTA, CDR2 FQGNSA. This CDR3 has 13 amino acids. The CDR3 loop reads CASSPGQDYGYTF. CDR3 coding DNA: TGTGCCAGCAGCCCGGGACAGGACTATGGCTACACCTTC.

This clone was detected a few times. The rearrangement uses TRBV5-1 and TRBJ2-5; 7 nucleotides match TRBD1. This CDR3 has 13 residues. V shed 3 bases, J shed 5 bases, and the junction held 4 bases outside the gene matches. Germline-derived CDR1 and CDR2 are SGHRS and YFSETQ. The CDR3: CASSSTGLETQYF. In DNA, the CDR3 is TGCGCCAGCAGCTCGACAGGGCTGGAGACCCAGTACTTC.

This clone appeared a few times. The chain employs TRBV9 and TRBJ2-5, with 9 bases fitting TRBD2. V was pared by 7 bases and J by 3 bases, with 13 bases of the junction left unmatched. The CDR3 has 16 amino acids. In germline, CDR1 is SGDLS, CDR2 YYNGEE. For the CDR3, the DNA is TGTGCCAGCGGAGAGGGGGGGCTAGCGGGGAAAGAGACCCAGTACTTC. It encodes CASGEGGLAGKETQYF.

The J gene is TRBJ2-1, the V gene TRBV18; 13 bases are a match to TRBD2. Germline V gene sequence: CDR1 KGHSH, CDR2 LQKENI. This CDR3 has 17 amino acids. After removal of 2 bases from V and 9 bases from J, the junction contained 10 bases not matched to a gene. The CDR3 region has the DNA TGTGCCAGCTCACCATTTGGACTAGCGGGGGCCGGGGGTGAGCAGTTCTTC. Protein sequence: CASSPFGLAGAGGEQFF. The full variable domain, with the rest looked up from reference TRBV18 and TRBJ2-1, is NAGVMQNPRHLVRRRGQEARLRCSPMKGHSHVYWYRQLPEEGLKFMVYLQKENIIDESGMPKERFSAEFPKEGPSILRIQQVVRGDSAAYFCASSPFGLAGAGGEQFFGPGTRLTVL.

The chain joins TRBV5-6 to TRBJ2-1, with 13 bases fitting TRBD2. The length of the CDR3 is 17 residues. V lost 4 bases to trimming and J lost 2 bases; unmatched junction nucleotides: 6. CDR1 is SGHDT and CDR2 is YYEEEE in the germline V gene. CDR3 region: CASSRTSGGGAYNEQFF. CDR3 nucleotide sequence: TGTGCCAGCAGCCGGACTAGCGGGGGCGGGGCCTACAATGAGCAGTTCTTC.

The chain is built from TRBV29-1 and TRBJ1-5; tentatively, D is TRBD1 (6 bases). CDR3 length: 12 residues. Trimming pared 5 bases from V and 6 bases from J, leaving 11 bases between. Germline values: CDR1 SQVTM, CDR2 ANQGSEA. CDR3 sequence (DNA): TGCAGCGTTTGGGACATTGGTCAGCCCCAGCATTTT. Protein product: CSVWDIGQPQHF.

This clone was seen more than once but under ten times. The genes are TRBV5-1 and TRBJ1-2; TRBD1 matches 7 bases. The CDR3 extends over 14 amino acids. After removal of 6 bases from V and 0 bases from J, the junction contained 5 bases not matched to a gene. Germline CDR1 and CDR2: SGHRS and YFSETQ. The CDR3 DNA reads TGCGCCAGCACCGGACAGGTTTCTAACTATGGCTACACCTTC. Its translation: CASTGQVSNYGYTF. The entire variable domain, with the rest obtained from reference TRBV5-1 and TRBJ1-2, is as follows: KAGVTQTPRYLIKTRGQQVTLSCSPISGHRSVSWYQQTPGQGLQFLFEYFSETQRNKGNFPGRFSGRQFSNSRSEMNVSTLELGDSALYLCASTGQVSNYGYTFGSGTRLTVV.

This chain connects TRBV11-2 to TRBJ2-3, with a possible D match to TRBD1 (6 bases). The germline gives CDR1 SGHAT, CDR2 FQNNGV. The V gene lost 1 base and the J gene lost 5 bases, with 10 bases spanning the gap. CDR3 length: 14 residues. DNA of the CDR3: TGTGCCAGCAGCTTAGTCGCAGGGGTAGATACGCAGTATTTT. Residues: CASSLVAGVDTQYF.

As DNA, the CDR3 is TGTGCCAGCTGGCGGACAGGGGGGATGAACACTGAAGCTTTCTTT. This translates into CASWRTGGMNTEAFF. The chain uses TRBV27 and TRBJ1-1; 10 bases align to TRBD1. The CDR3 loop spans 15 amino acids. The germline gives CDR1 MNHEY, CDR2 SMNVEV (reference sequence). Losses at the gene ends were 8 bases for V and 0 bases for J; bases not matched to a gene: 6.

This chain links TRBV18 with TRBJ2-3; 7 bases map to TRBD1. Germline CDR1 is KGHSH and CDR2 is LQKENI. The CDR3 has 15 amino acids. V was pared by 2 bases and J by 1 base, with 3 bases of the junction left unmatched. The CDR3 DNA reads TGTGCCAGCTCACCATCTGGACAGGGCACAGATACGCAGTATTTT. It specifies CASSPSGQGTDTQYF.

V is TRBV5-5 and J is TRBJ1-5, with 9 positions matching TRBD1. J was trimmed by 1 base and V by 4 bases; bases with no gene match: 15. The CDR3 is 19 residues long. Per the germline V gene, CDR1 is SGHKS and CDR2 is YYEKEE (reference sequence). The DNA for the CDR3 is TGTGCCAGCAGCCGCCTACTCCGGGACAGGGTGATAAGCAATCAGCCCCAGCATTTT. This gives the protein CASSRLLRDRVISNQPQHF. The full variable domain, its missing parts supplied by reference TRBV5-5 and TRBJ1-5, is DAGVTQSPTHLIKTRGQQVTLRCSPISGHKSVSWYQQVLGQGPQFIFQYYEKEERGRGNFPDRFSARQFPNYSSELNVNALLLGDSALYLCASSRLLRDRVISNQPQHFGDGTRLSIL.